This T cell receptor (beta chain) was captured by sequencing in a study of blood T cell repertoires in COVID-19 (TCRdb year 2020). Regarding the complete study: Samples covering the acute and convalescent phases of COVID-19 were provided by collaborators in the United States, Italy and Spain. The repertoires were made available in a free public database intended to serve as a resource for research on the immune response to SARS-CoV-2. The prospective study material was composed of cDNA or gDNA derived from T cells, B-cell-depleted T cells, or PBMCs. The dataset comprised deeply sampled blood TCRbeta repertoires from subjects exposed to, actively infected with, or recovered from COVID-19. A de-identified subject ID, COVID-19 status, age in years and sex were almost always included in the sample metadata. Where HLA class I and class II types were available, the types were taken from metadata supplied by the sample provider, not from assay-based typing. The samples were drawn from the first 160 participants of the ongoing ImmuneRACE study and from 1,254 subjects provided by 6 global collaborators. The paper's findings and limits, for the study overall: How much clinical and demographic metadata was included differed by source and by participant, and the metadata was provided uncurated.

TCRbeta CDR3 regions were amplified from genomic DNA using the immunoSEQ Assay, a bias-controlled multiplex PCR. In the source study's methods: The number of nucleated cells in each sample was estimated from the amplification of reference gene primers within the assay. To quantify the absolute abundance of each unique TCRbeta CDR3 rearrangement, sequence reads were collapsed and filtered. For each sample, productive Simpson clonality was calculated by taking the square root of Simpson's diversity index across productive rearrangements. In its TCRdb copy, this immuneACCESS table keeps in-frame sequences only and misses some clones. Where compared with another copy, unresolved V genes explain less than half of these, and the others have no known cause. The V and J calls and the clone size are those of that table, but D and trimming were determined from the DNA. This sample gives 150,000 to 180,000 clones in total; approximately 80% of them show up just once. The ten largest clones take up 9% to 13% of the sample.

One collaborating source in Seattle enrolled patients while the patients were actively infected and followed the patients over time throughout the course of disease. Collaborating institutions collected whole blood in K2EDTA tubes following their own protocols. Collaborator samples were shipped for TCRbeta analysis as frozen whole blood, isolated PBMCs, or DNA extracted from either sample type. This clone has just one count. What antigen it recognizes has not been identified. No much larger clone exists at a distance of one base, and base qualities are not known. Taken from cysteine to phenylalanine, the CDR3 has 17 residues. The retained sequence is limited to the CDR3, 51 bases, with the frame set at the first base. V is pruned by 1 base and J by 5 bases, leaving 7 bases of the junction without a gene match. Via the germline V gene, CDR1 is KGHSH and CDR2 LQKENI.

Sequencing used peripheral blood. The sequence links TRBV18 to TRBJ2-2, and 10 junction bases match TRBD2. The TCR originated in a woman aged 60-75 years with COVID-19, enrolled during active disease. The CDR3 loop reads CASSPQQAGGRTGELFF. The DNA is TGTGCCAGCTCACCACAGCAAGCGGGAGGGCGGACCGGGGAGCTGTTTTTT.